Listed here are 14 T cell receptor beta chains from one sample, sequenced in a study of T cell repertoires in cytomegalovirus infection. No antigen is known for these receptors. TCRdb reanalysed the reads using MiXCR and keeps one entry per CDR3 protein. The sample contains 450,000 to 600,000 distinct CDR3 sequences, about 44% of which appear only once. Sequenced here: cultured PBMCs, sampled from culture after CMV antigen stimulation. The receptors originated from a human donor in good health (CMV status not recorded). Some clones in this sample may be carry-over from other donors' samples.

In this sample, this clonotype turned up a few times. The V call is TRBV6-5, the J call TRBJ2-1; D gene unclear. This CDR3 spans 16 amino acids. Trimming left V 2 bases short and J 0 bases short, with 11 bases between. The germline V gene has CDR1 MNHEY and CDR2 SVGAGI. The CDR3 DNA reads as TGTGCCAGCAGTTACCTGGACCCAAGCTCCTACAATGAGCAGTTCTTC. Translated, it gives CASSYLDPSSYNEQFF.

This clonotype has just one count. The chain uses TRBV4-3 and TRBJ2-2; tentative D call: TRBD1 (6 bases). Per the germline V gene, CDR1 is LGHNA and CDR2 is YSLEER. The V gene lost 5 bases and the J gene lost 3 bases, with 10 bases spanning the gap. This CDR3 is 14 amino acids long. The CDR3 DNA sequence: TGCGCCAGCAGCATACCAGGGGACACCGGGGAGCTGTTTTTT. It yields the protein CASSIPGDTGELFF.

This clonotype was observed a few times. This chain connects TRBV28 to TRBJ2-3, with 7 bases identical to TRBD1. Germline trimming cut 5 bases from V and 4 bases from J; bases unmatched to any gene: 9. Looked up from germline, CDR1 is MDHEN and CDR2 is SYDVKM. There are 15 residues in the CDR3. CDR3 protein: CASSPDRVGSDTQYF. The CDR3 DNA reads TGTGCCAGCAGTCCCGACAGGGTCGGATCAGATACGCAGTATTTT. Together with reference TRBV28 and TRBJ2-3, the CDR3 gives the full variable domain: DVKVTQSSRYLVKRTGEKVFLECVQDMDHENMFWYRQDPGLGLRLIYFSYDVKMKEKGDIPEGYSVSREKKERFSLILESASTNQTSMYLCASSPDRVGSDTQYFGPGTRLTVL.

This sequence joins TRBV25-1 and TRBJ2-1; D gene uncertain. Trimming removed 8 bases from V and 0 bases from J, with 17 bases in between. The CDR3 totals 16 residues. Germline values: CDR1 MGHDK, CDR2 SYGVNS. In DNA form, the CDR3 reads TGTGCCAGCCTTAGGTGTCGGGCTAGCTCCTACAATGAGCAGTTCTTC. It yields the protein CASLRCRASSYNEQFF.

The chain combines TRBV11-2 with TRBJ2-3; D perhaps matches TRBD2 (7 bases). The length of the CDR3 is 16 residues. The germline V gene has CDR1 SGHAT and CDR2 FQNNGV. Trimming shortened V by 5 bases and J by 3 bases, and 18 bases separated the two germline ends. The CDR3 spells CASSVTGGGLTDTQYF. The CDR3 nucleotides are TGTGCCAGCAGCGTCACTGGGGGGGGCCTTACAGATACGCAGTATTTT.

Only a few counts were recorded for this clonotype. V is TRBV7-2 and J is TRBJ1-5; unclear D gene. V was clipped by 2 bases and J by 9 bases, with 14 bases between them. Germline-derived CDR1 and CDR2 are SGHTA and FQGNSA. CDR3 length equals 14 residues. The CDR3 sequence is CASSLRSGRGPQHF. The CDR3 bases are TGTGCCAGCAGCTTACGGTCAGGCCGGGGGCCCCAGCATTTT.

The rearrangement joins TRBV4-3 to TRBJ2-7; 7 bases map to TRBD2. Trimming at V came to 0 bases and at J to 3 bases, leaving 5 bases not matched to a gene. Per the germline V gene, CDR1 is LGHNA and CDR2 is YSLEER. The CDR3 is 15 residues long. CDR3 sequence reads: CASSQDAGVRYEQYF. The CDR3 bases are TGCGCCAGCAGCCAAGATGCGGGAGTACGCTACGAGCAGTACTTC.

The gene calls are TRBV7-2 and TRBJ2-5, with unresolved D. The germline V and J ends were trimmed by 5 bases and 3 bases, with 7 bases remaining between them. Germline CDR1 and CDR2: SGHTA and FQGNSA. The CDR3 loop spans 12 amino acids. This chain's CDR3 is CASSGTKETQYF. The CDR3 nucleotides are TGTGCCAGCAGCGGCACAAAAGAGACCCAGTACTTC.

V is TRBV18 and J is TRBJ2-7; TRBD1 is a possible D gene (5 bases). In germline, CDR1 is KGHSH, CDR2 LQKENI. The CDR3 has 14 amino acids. V lost 2 bases, J lost 3 bases, and 11 bases lay in between. In nucleotides, the CDR3 is TGTGCCAGCTCACCAGCGACAGAGAACTACGAGCAGTACTTC. Its translation: CASSPATENYEQYF.

This clonotype was detected only a few times. This chain links TRBV4-1 with TRBJ2-4, with TRBD2 matching 15 bases. This CDR3 comprises 18 residues. Germline V gene sequence: CDR1 MGHRA, CDR2 YSYEKL. V trimming: 4 bases; J trimming: 0 bases; junction bases outside the gene matches: 4. The CDR3 protein is CASSPGLAGGLAKNIQYF. Written as DNA, the CDR3 is TGCGCCAGCAGCCCCGGACTAGCGGGGGGGCTAGCCAAAAACATTCAGTACTTC.

J is TRBJ2-1 and V is TRBV7-2, with D possibly being TRBD2 (6 bases). The V gene's germline CDR1 is SGHTA and CDR2 FQGNSA. CDR3 length: 16 amino acids. V lost 5 bases and J 9 bases, leaving 23 bases between the germline ends. The DNA of the CDR3 is TGTGCCAGCAGCCCTTCGGCCCCGGGCCTGGGGGGTGAGCAGTTCTTC. Translated: CASSPSAPGLGGEQFF. The full variable domain, completed using reference TRBV7-2 and TRBJ2-1, is GAGVSQSPSNKVTEKGKDVELRCDPISGHTALYWYRQSLGQGLEFLIYFQGNSAPDKSGLPSDRFSAERTGGSVSTLTIQRTQQEDSAVYLCASSPSAPGLGGEQFFGPGTRLTVL.

The V call is TRBV19, the J call TRBJ2-4, with 11 bases that match TRBD1. Trimming at V came to 6 bases and at J to 8 bases, leaving 9 bases not matched to a gene. The germline V gene has CDR1 LNHDA and CDR2 SQIVND (reference sequence). This CDR3 spans 15 amino acids. This CDR3 is CASSRPGQGVDIQYF. The CDR3, as DNA: TGTGCCAGTAGCAGACCGGGACAGGGGGTTGACATTCAGTACTTC.

This rearrangement joins TRBV7-2 to TRBJ2-3, with D perhaps matching TRBD1 or TRBD2 (5 bases each). CDR3 length equals 14 residues. V lost 6 bases and J 2 bases, leaving 12 bases between the germline ends. The germline CDR1 and CDR2 sequences are SGHTA and FQGNSA. The DNA of the CDR3 is TGTGCCAGCAGGCCCGGGACCAACACAGATACGCAGTATTTT. Translation gives CASRPGTNTDTQYF.

V usage is TRBV12-3 or TRBV12-4 and J usage is TRBJ2-2; 8 bases match TRBD1. This CDR3 is built from 15 residues. Trimming removed 3 bases from V and 5 bases from J; junction bases left unmatched: 5. The CDR3 reads CASSFAGGQTGELFF. CDR3 in DNA: TGTGCCAGCAGTTTTGCAGGGGGCCAAACCGGGGAGCTGTTTTTT.